The next 23 T cell receptor beta chains were all read from a single sample in a study of cytomegalovirus exposure and HLA in healthy donors. Primers included in the PCR were 60 Vbeta and 13 Jbeta primers. This table comes from immunoSEQ multiplex PCR, and its TCRdb copy is limited to in-frame clones, with some not included. The sample consists of about 180,000 clones, about 77% of them appearing once. Material: PBMCs. The receptors shown here come from a man in his sixties in good health and CMV-seronegative.

This chain connects TRBV30 to TRBJ2-5; possibly TRBD1 for D (5 bases). The CDR3 extends over 11 amino acids. The germline CDR1 and CDR2 sequences are GTSNPN and SVGIG (reference sequence). The V gene lost 5 bases and the J gene lost 4 bases, with 8 bases spanning the gap. CDR3: CAWGHVETQYF. CDR3 bases: TGTGCCTGGGGACATGTAGAGACCCAGTACTTC.

This clone has only a few counts. This chain connects TRBV7-3 to TRBJ2-7, with 10 nucleotides matching TRBD2. This CDR3 is 13 amino acids long. V lost 1 base and J lost 6; bases outside the gene matches: 0. Germline assignment: CDR1 SGHTA and CDR2 FQGTGA. In DNA form, the CDR3 reads TGTGCCAGCAGCTTAATAGCGGGAGGCGAGCAGTACTTC. Amino acids: CASSLIAGGEQYF.

The chain couples TRBV5-1 to TRBJ2-1; 12 nucleotides line up with TRBD2. V shed 1 base, J shed 7 bases, and the junction held 6 bases outside the gene matches. This CDR3 has 16 amino acids. Germline assignment: CDR1 SGHRS and CDR2 YFSETQ. CDR3 sequence reads: CASSLTLAGGDNEQFF. In nucleotides, the CDR3 is TGCGCCAGCAGCTTGACACTAGCGGGGGGCGATAATGAGCAGTTCTTC.

The CDR3 DNA follows: TGTGCCAGCGGGACTAGCGGGACTGGGGATACGCAGTATTTT. Protein product: CASGTSGTGDTQYF. The V call is TRBV30, the J call TRBJ2-3, with 13 bases lining up with TRBD2. The CDR3 consists of 14 residues. Germline V gene data show CDR1 as GTSNPN and CDR2 as SVGIG (reference sequence). The ends lost 8 bases at V and 6 bases at J; junction bases unmatched: 8. Complete variable domain (other parts from reference TRBV30 and TRBJ2-3): SQTIHQWPATLVQPVGSPLSLECTVEGTSNPNLYWYRQAAGRGLQLLFYSVGIGQISSEVPQNLSASRPQDRQFILSSKKLLLSDSGFYLCASGTSGTGDTQYFGPGTRLTVL.

The table lists this clone with a count of one. The gene calls are TRBV10-1 and TRBJ2-7, with no clear D. V lost 5 bases and J 0 bases, leaving 8 bases between the germline ends. Per the germline V gene, CDR1 is WNHNN and CDR2 is SYGVQD (reference sequence). This CDR3 has 13 residues. For the CDR3, the DNA is TGCGCCAGCAGTCGGCAGGACTCCTACGAGCAGTACTTC. As protein: CASSRQDSYEQYF.

This chain joins TRBV5-1 and TRBJ2-3; TRBD2 agrees at 10 bases. Germline assignment: CDR1 SGHRS and CDR2 YFSETQ. The CDR3 consists of 16 residues. V shed 3 bases and J 4 bases; nucleotides not matched to a gene: 8. The CDR3 sequence: CASSYITSGVADTQYF. DNA for the CDR3: TGCGCCAGCAGCTACATTACTAGCGGGGTTGCAGATACGCAGTATTTT.

CDR3 amino acids: CATLGRTNEQFF. CDR3 nucleotides: TGTGCCACCTTAGGACGGACAAATGAGCAGTTCTTC. The V call is TRBV5-4, the J call TRBJ2-1, with D maybe TRBD1 (5 bases). This CDR3 has 12 amino acids. Germline CDR1 and CDR2: SGHNT and YYREEE (reference sequence). With 9 bases removed from V and 7 bases from J, the gap between germline ends came to 14 bases.

The gene calls are TRBV19 and TRBJ2-7; the D gene is possibly TRBD1 (5 bases). This CDR3 is 15 amino acids long. Trimming removed 0 bases at V and 0 bases at J, with 9 bases between. Germline-derived CDR1 and CDR2 are LNHDA and SQIVND (reference sequence). The CDR3 loop reads CASSIEAGFSYEQYF. CDR3 DNA: TGTGCCAGTAGTATAGAGGCAGGGTTCTCCTACGAGCAGTACTTC. The full variable domain, in which reference TRBV19 and TRBJ2-7 provide the parts outside the CDR3, is DGGITQSPKYLFRKEGQNVTLSCEQNLNHDAMYWYRQDPGQGLRLIYYSQIVNDFQKGDIAEGYSVSREKKESFPLTVTSAQKNPTAFYLCASSIEAGFSYEQYFGPGTRLTVT.

Note on this clone: No DNA is shown, since the ends of the CDR3 on it are uncertain; the CDR3 is the one TCRdb lists. This chain links TRBV19 with TRBJ1-6; TRBD1 reflects the table's D call only, with no check against the DNA. Ends included, the CDR3 has 17 residues. The germline V gene has CDR1 LNHDA and CDR2 SQIVND (reference sequence). The CDR3 spells CASSIVGQGAKNSPLNF.

The V gene is TRBV6-4, the J gene TRBJ2-1; 9 bases are shared with TRBD2. Trimming cost V 4 bases and J 2 bases; bases outside gene matches: 9. Germline assignment: CDR1 MRHNA and CDR2 SNTAGT. This CDR3 comprises 17 residues. Here the CDR3 reads CASSAPRREGPYNEQFF. The CDR3 DNA reads TGTGCCAGCAGTGCCCCGAGGCGGGAGGGCCCCTACAATGAGCAGTTCTTC.

This clone was detected a few times. The V gene is TRBV19, the J gene TRBJ2-5, with D maybe TRBD2 (5 bases). V lost 8 bases, J lost 4 bases, and 14 bases lay in between. This CDR3 comprises 13 residues. In germline, CDR1 is LNHDA, CDR2 SQIVND (reference sequence). As DNA, the CDR3 is TGTGCCAGTGCTGGCGGGCATCGAGAGACCCAGTACTTC. This gives the protein CASAGGHRETQYF.

This chain joins TRBV4-1 and TRBJ1-6, with D possibly TRBD1 on 6 matching bases. The CDR3 covers 16 residues. Germline V lookup: CDR1 MGHRA, CDR2 YSYEKL. V was clipped by 0 bases and J by 7 bases, with 13 bases between them. CDR3 sequence reads: CASSQEDSWRNSPLHF. The CDR3 DNA reads TGCGCCAGCAGCCAAGAGGACAGTTGGAGAAATTCACCCCTCCACTTT.

The V and J genes are TRBV30 and TRBJ2-5; maybe TRBD2 (6 bases). V was clipped by 4 bases and J by 2 bases, with 17 bases between them. Germline lookup yields CDR1 GTSNPN and CDR2 SVGIG (reference sequence). This CDR3 region has 15 residues. CDR3 region: CAWIPTAGNQETQYF. The CDR3 DNA reads as TGTGCCTGGATACCGACAGCGGGCAATCAAGAGACCCAGTACTTC.

The chain employs TRBV7-2 and TRBJ2-5, with D perhaps TRBD1 (5 bases). The better agreement between TRBJ2-7 and the DNA end casts doubt on the J call. The CDR3 is 14 residues long. The germline V gene has CDR1 SGHTA and CDR2 FQGNSA. The CDR3 loop is CASSLDAGLYEQYF. The CDR3 DNA is TGTGCCAGCAGCTTAGATGCAGGGCTCTACGAGCAGTACTTC.

V is TRBV6-1 and J is TRBJ1-2, with a weak D call TRBD1 (6 bases). Germline lookup yields CDR1 MNHNS and CDR2 SASEGT. The length of the CDR3 is 15 residues. With 0 bases removed from V and 3 bases from J, the gap between germline ends came to 11 bases. CDR3 in amino acids: CASSEARGGHYGYTF. The CDR3 DNA reads as TGTGCCAGCAGTGAAGCGAGGGGGGGGCACTATGGCTACACCTTC.

This clone showed up just a few times. The V gene is TRBV5-8, the J gene TRBJ1-5; D gene unclear. This CDR3 region has 12 residues. The V gene lost 5 bases and the J gene lost 6 bases, with 9 bases spanning the gap. Germline V gene data show CDR1 as SGHTS and CDR2 as YDEGEE. The CDR3 sequence is CASRIRSQPQHF. The CDR3, as DNA: TGTGCCAGCAGGATAAGGAGTCAGCCCCAGCATTTT. Full variable domain (rest looked up from reference TRBV5-8 and TRBJ1-5): EAGVTQSPTHLIKTRGQQATLRCSPISGHTSVYWYQQALGLGLQFLLWYDEGEERNRGNFPPRFSGRQFPNYSSELNVNALELEDSALYLCASRIRSQPQHFGDGTRLSIL.

The chain combines TRBV4-2 with TRBJ1-5; TRBD1 matches at 8 bases. The germline V gene has CDR1 LGHNA and CDR2 YNFKEQ. After removal of 4 bases from V and 2 bases from J, the junction contained 13 bases not matched to a gene. This CDR3 spans 18 amino acids. The CDR3 DNA sequence: TGTGCCAGCAGCCTGTCCAGGGGGCCAGGTTTGGGCAATCAGCCCCAGCATTTT. This encodes CASSLSRGPGLGNQPQHF.

In this sample, this clone turned up once. V and J are TRBV7-2 and TRBJ2-1; 9 bases are shared with TRBD2. CDR1 is SGHTA and CDR2 is FQGNSA in the germline V gene. CDR3 length: 17 amino acids. V gave up 3 bases and J gave up 2 bases; unmatched junction bases: 8. The CDR3, as DNA: TGTGCCAGCAGCTTTGGGTGGCGGGAGGGCCCCTACAATGAGCAGTTCTTC. Translated, it gives CASSFGWREGPYNEQFF.

This chain connects TRBV7-2 to TRBJ2-4; a possible D gene is TRBD1 (7 bases). Trimming took off 6 bases at V and 2 bases at J, with 20 bases between the two ends. The CDR3 consists of 17 residues. Germline assignment: CDR1 SGHTA and CDR2 FQGNSA. The CDR3 sequence is CASSYLQAGGSKNIQYF. The CDR3 DNA is TGTGCCAGCAGTTATCTACAGGCAGGGGGGTCCAAAAACATTCAGTACTTC.

The chain employs TRBV6-1 and TRBJ1-2; 7 nucleotides line up with TRBD1. V dropped 6 bases and J dropped 6; count of bases not matched to a gene: 7. CDR3 size: 13 residues. Germline V gives CDR1 MNHNS, CDR2 SASEGT. CDR3 in amino acids: CASRGTGADGYTF. As DNA, the CDR3 is TGTGCCAGCAGGGGAACAGGGGCTGATGGCTACACCTTC.

This rearrangement joins TRBV4-1 to TRBJ1-1, with D possibly TRBD1 on 5 matching bases. V was clipped by 6 bases and J by 0 bases, with 17 bases between them. This CDR3 region has 16 residues. CDR1 is MGHRA and CDR2 is YSYEKL in the germline V gene. The CDR3 nucleotides are TGCGCCAGCAGTCTCAGGGCAGGGCCCATGAACACTGAAGCTTTCTTT. Translated: CASSLRAGPMNTEAFF.

On this clone: Relative to the germline gene, one junction end is altered; a read error may explain this. This sequence joins TRBV6-5 and TRBJ1-5; tentative D call: TRBD1 (6 bases). The length of the CDR3 is 13 residues. Germline V gene lookup returns CDR1 MNHEY and CDR2 SVGAGI. Here the CDR3 reads CARPGDVNQPQNF. DNA for the CDR3: TGTGCCAGGCCAGGGGACGTCAATCAGCCCCAGAATTTT.

The chain couples TRBV6-5 to TRBJ1-2, with 8 bases identical to TRBD1. Germline V CDR1 and CDR2: MNHEY, SVGAGI. V was clipped by 7 bases and J by 2 bases; unmatched bases: 6. This CDR3 has 14 residues. CDR3 sequence reads: CASNRDRRNYGYTF. CDR3 sequence (DNA): TGTGCCAGCAACCGGGACAGGAGGAACTATGGCTACACCTTC.